A selection of T cell receptor beta chains follows, all from one sample in a study of blood T cells in healthy people across ages. TCRdb independently ran MiXCR on the 5' RACE reads; one entry per CDR3 protein. Counted here are about 1.8 million distinct CDR3 sequences, around 50% occurring once; the ten biggest clones make up 2% to 2.5%. Sequencing was performed on blood. Receptors were obtained from a woman between 40 and 55 years old in good health. Both conserved end residues are part of each CDR3. A D gene is named only where the DNA matches it firmly. Clone size is stated in some rows and not others, as once, few, many or a class when expanded.

>-|-|TRBV5-1|TRBJ1-4
TGCGTCAGCAGCTTGGGATCGACAGCAACTAATGAAAAACTGTTTTTT
CVSSLGSTATNEKLFF
>-|-|TRBV20-1|TRBJ1-1
TGCAGTGCCCGACGACCTGGGGGCTACACTGAAGCTTTCTTT
CSARRPGGYTEAFF
>TRBD1|-|TRBV7-3|TRBJ2-4
TGTGCCAGCAGCAGACAGGGGAGAGGCAATGAGCAGTACTTC
CASSRQGRGNEQYF
>-|-|TRBV20-1|TRBJ2-3
TGCAGTGCTGGGTGGCAGGGAAAGGGTACGCAGTATTTT
CSAGWQGKGTQYF
>TRBD1|-|TRBV4-1|TRBJ2-3
TGCGCCAGCAGCCAAGATGGGACAGGGGGGTCAGATACGCAGTATTTT
CASSQDGTGGSDTQYF
>TRBD1|-|TRBV12-3/TRBV12-4|TRBJ1-5
TGTGCCAGCAGTAAAGGACAGGCAACGGTTAGCAATCAGCCCCAGCATTTT
CASSKGQATVSNQPQHF
>-|-|TRBV29-1|TRBJ1-1
TGCAGCGTTGAGGAGCGGATGAACACTGAAGCTTTCTTT
CSVEERMNTEAFF
>TRBD1|many|TRBV29-1|TRBJ2-7
TGCAGCGTTGAGAGACCGACAGGGGACTCCTACGAGCAGTACTTC
CSVERPTGDSYEQYF
>-|-|TRBV20-1|TRBJ1-2
TGCAGTGCTAGAGCCAGCGACAGGACGGCCGGCTACACCTTC
CSARASDRTAGYTF
>TRBD2|few|TRBV7-2|TRBJ2-5
TGTGCCAGCAGCTTAACGCTAGCGGGGGTGGCGACCCAGTACTTC
CASSLTLAGVATQYF
>TRBD2|few|TRBV5-1|TRBJ2-3
TGCGCCAGCAGCTTGGTACTAGCGGGGGGGCCGACCACAGATACGCAGTATTTT
CASSLVLAGGPTTDTQYF
>-|few|TRBV20-1|TRBJ2-7
TGCAGTGCTAGAGATCAGCGGGAGCAGTACTTC
CSARDQREQYF
>TRBD1|once|TRBV6-5|TRBJ2-7
TGTGCCAGCAGTAGCCGGGACAGGGTCCCCGAGCAGTACTTC
CASSSRDRVPEQYF
>TRBD2|-|TRBV27|TRBJ2-3
TGTGCCAGCAGTGCCGGACTAGCGGGGGCCCGAGATACGCAGTATTTT
CASSAGLAGARDTQYF
>TRBD2|-|TRBV4-1|TRBJ2-5
TGCGCCAGCAGCCAAGATTCAGTGCTAGCGGGGGTAGTGTGGACCCAGTACTTC
CASSQDSVLAGVVWTQYF
>TRBD1|-|TRBV10-3|TRBJ1-2
TGTGCCATCAGACCTGGGACAGAAACTCACTATGGCTACACCTTC
CAIRPGTETHYGYTF
>-|-|TRBV5-1|TRBJ2-4
TGCGCCAGCAGCTTGGCCCAATCCGAAGGGACTGGCATTCAGTACTTC
CASSLAQSEGTGIQYF
>-|-|TRBV6-2/TRBV6-3|TRBJ2-7
TGTGCCAGCAGTTACATTGGACACCCCTACGAGCAGTACTTC
CASSYIGHPYEQYF
>-|-|TRBV7-9|TRBJ2-7
TGTGCCAGCAGTCGTGCGCCGCTGAACGAGCAGTACTTC
CASSRAPLNEQYF
>-|-|TRBV28|TRBJ2-7
TGTGCCAGCAGTCTCCCGGCGCCGGAGCAGTACTTC
CASSLPAPEQYF
>-|-|TRBV24-1|TRBJ1-5
TGTGCCACCAGTGATCAAAATCAGCCCCAGCATTTT
CATSDQNQPQHF
>-|-|TRBV5-6|TRBJ1-2
TGTGCCAGCAGTGGCGGACAGCAATCCCGTTTCGGCTACACCTTC
CASSGGQQSRFGYTF
>-|-|TRBV2|TRBJ2-7
TGTGCCAGCAGGGACAGCTTGAGCTACGAGCAGTACTTC
CASRDSLSYEQYF
>-|-|TRBV9|TRBJ2-1
TGTGCCAGCAGCGTAGTCCCAACAGCCAACAATGAGCAGTTCTTC
CASSVVPTANNEQFF
>-|few|TRBV24-1|TRBJ1-2
TGTGCCACCAGTGATTTCGGCCGGAACTATGGCTACACCTTC
CATSDFGRNYGYTF
>-|-|TRBV6-5|TRBJ2-6
TGTGCCAGCAGTTACCCTCGGGTAGCGGAGGGTGATATTAACTCTGGGGCCAACGTCCTGACTTTC
CASSYPRVAEGDINSGANVLTF
>TRBD2|few|TRBV20-1|TRBJ2-7
TGCAGTGCTAGAGATCGGGGGGGGTACGAGCAGTACTTC
CSARDRGGYEQYF
>-|few|TRBV2|TRBJ2-3
TGTGCCAGCAGTGAAAATCTAGCTCGAACGCAGTATTTT
CASSENLARTQYF
>-|-|TRBV6-2/TRBV6-3|TRBJ2-5
TGTGCCAGCAATCTACGGGGGTTTCGGGAGACCCAGTACTTC
CASNLRGFRETQYF
>-|few|TRBV4-1|TRBJ2-1
TGCGCCAGCAGCCCCGGAAGTGGGGCCGATGAGCAGTTCTTC
CASSPGSGADEQFF
>-|-|TRBV5-6|TRBJ2-4
TGTGCCAGCAGCTTCCGGGATAGAGATAACATTCAGTACTTC
CASSFRDRDNIQYF
>-|-|TRBV10-3|TRBJ1-3
TGTGCCACAGCCAAGGGCGGCGATCCTGGAAACACCATATATTTT
CATAKGGDPGNTIYF
>TRBD2|-|TRBV9|TRBJ2-1
TGTGCCAGCAGCGTAGAGCTAGCGGCCTACAATGAGCAGTTCTTC
CASSVELAAYNEQFF
>TRBD1|-|TRBV12-3/TRBV12-4|TRBJ2-6
TGTGCCAGCAGTCGGGACAGGGGGCTATTTGGGGCCAACGTCCTGACTTTC
CASSRDRGLFGANVLTF
>TRBD2|few|TRBV7-2|TRBJ2-5
TGTGCCAGCACCCCCTCCGGGCGGGGGGCCCAAGAGACCCAGTACTTC
CASTPSGRGAQETQYF
>-|-|TRBV24-1|TRBJ2-1
TGTGCCACCAGTGATCCTCCCGTCAATGAGCAGTTCTTC
CATSDPPVNEQFF
>TRBD1|-|TRBV27|TRBJ1-2
TGTGCCAGCAGTGGAGGGACAGGGCTATACCCTAACTATGGCTACACCTTC
CASSGGTGLYPNYGYTF
>-|-|TRBV4-2|TRBJ1-2
TGTGCCATCACCCGGGAGCGGAAGGGGCCGAACTATGGCTACACCTTC
CAITRERKGPNYGYTF
>-|-|TRBV4-1|TRBJ2-7
TGCGCCAGCAGCCAAGCGGGCTCCTACAATGAGCAGTACTTC
CASSQAGSYNEQYF
>-|few|TRBV4-1|TRBJ2-7
TGCGCCAGCAGCCTCATGTGGGAGAGAGGCGAGCAGTACTTC
CASSLMWERGEQYF
>TRBD2|-|TRBV2|TRBJ2-7
TGTGCCACCTCCCGGGAGGGATCTCTCTCTGGCGAGCAGTACTTC
CATSREGSLSGEQYF
>-|few|TRBV7-6|TRBJ2-1
TGTGCCAGCAGCATACTGGGAGCCAATGAGCAGTTCTTC
CASSILGANEQFF
>TRBD1|-|TRBV10-3|TRBJ1-2
TGTGCCATCAGTACTAGGGACAGGGGGGAAGACTATGGCTACACCTTC
CAISTRDRGEDYGYTF
>-|few|TRBV4-3|TRBJ2-3
TGCGCCAGCAGCCCAGAACAGGGCGGGTATACGCAGTATTTT
CASSPEQGGYTQYF
>TRBD2|once|TRBV20-1|TRBJ2-4
TGCAGTGCTACCTCCAGCGGGGTAGCCAAAAACATTCAGTACTTC
CSATSSGVAKNIQYF
>-|few|TRBV7-2|TRBJ2-6
TGTGCCAGCACCCTGCCGAGGGACTCTGGGGCCAACGTCCTGACTTTC
CASTLPRDSGANVLTF
>-|once|TRBV7-2|TRBJ1-6
TGTGCCAGCAGCTTAGTATGGGGGACAAGTAATTCACCCCTCCACTTT
CASSLVWGTSNSPLHF
>TRBD1|-|TRBV2|TRBJ2-1
TGTGCCAGCACCAAAGCGGGACAGGGGGCTTTCAATGAGCAGTTCTTC
CASTKAGQGAFNEQFF
>TRBD1|-|TRBV6-6|TRBJ2-3
TGTGCCAGCAGTTACGGCCGACAGGGCCAAGATACGCAGTATTTT
CASSYGRQGQDTQYF
>-|-|TRBV23-1|TRBJ2-1
TGCGCCAGCACCCCGCAGCCGGGCTCCTACAATGAGCAGTTCTTC
CASTPQPGSYNEQFF
>TRBD1|-|TRBV12-3/TRBV12-4|TRBJ1-6
TGTGCCAGCAGACACGACAGGGTGTTCTCACCCCTCCACTTT
CASRHDRVFSPLHF
>-|few|TRBV6-6|TRBJ2-5
TGTGCCAGCAGCCCACCCCGAGGCGGGGAGACCCAGTACTTC
CASSPPRGGETQYF
>-|-|TRBV7-2|TRBJ2-1
TGTGCCAGCAGCTATGACGGCAATGAGCAGTTCTTC
CASSYDGNEQFF
>-|-|TRBV4-3|TRBJ2-2
TGCGCCAGCAGCCAAGATCGGAGGAGGGCGAACACCGGGGAGCTGTTTTTT
CASSQDRRRANTGELFF
>TRBD1|-|TRBV28|TRBJ2-5
TGTGCCAGCCAACCGGACAGGGTGGGGCAGTACTTC
CASQPDRVGQYF
>TRBD2|-|TRBV6-2/TRBV6-3|TRBJ2-1
TGTGCCAGCAGAACTAGCGGGGGGAACAATGAGCAGTTCTTC
CASRTSGGNNEQFF